The sequence of this T cell receptor beta chain was determined in a study of control samples from healthy donors and cancer patients. Sequenced by immunoSEQ multiplex PCR; TCRdb stores in-frame clones only, minus some. This table has some 130,000 clones, over 85% appearing once. The ends lost 1 base at V and 2 bases at J; junction bases unmatched: 6. Germline V lookup: CDR1 SEHNR, CDR2 FQNEAQ (reference sequence). The CDR3 runs 17 residues. This clonotype originated in a man aged 25-45 years in good health. Specimen: blood. The chain employs TRBV7-9 and TRBJ2-3; 10 bases align to TRBD2. The DNA of the CDR3 is TGTGCCAGCAGCTTAGGGACAACTAGCGGGGACACAGATACGCAGTATTTT. It translates to CASSLGTTSGDTDTQYF.